This T cell receptor (beta chain) is drawn from a study of vaccination effects on CD4 cells after COVID-19 (dated by TCRdb to the early 2020s). For context, the study as a whole: Each participant received two doses of an mRNA SARS-CoV-2 vaccine, either BNT162b2 or mRNA-1273. SARS-CoV-2 spike-specific CD4+ TCR repertoires were compared before and after mRNA vaccination in COVID-19 convalescent patients and in infection-naive vaccine recipients. Altogether, roughly 10 COVID-19 convalescent patients and several SARS-CoV-2-naive healthy vaccine recipients made up the full study. Cultures from other donors in the study were sequenced with the Oncomine TCR Beta short-read assay on an Illumina iSeq 100. The paper's findings and limits, for the study overall: Among healthy vaccine recipients, nearly all vaccine-induced clones were SARS-CoV-2 mono-reactive, and only 1 of 255 was cross-reactive with common cold coronaviruses. Limitations of the study were the small number of convalescent patients and the absence of early post-infection timepoints. Clones induced by infection and clones induced by vaccination both contracted markedly at late timepoints after vaccination, which fits with T cell responses waning over time.

The library was built by means of the immunoSEQ multiplex PCR assay. DNA from the cultured and isolated CD4+ T cells underwent TCR beta CDR3 sequencing. The study's own analysis went as follows. Non-productive TCR sequences were removed, reads were trimmed to the CDR3 region, and CDR3s of at least 7 amino acids were retained. The MANAFEST web app was used to identify antigen-specific clonotypes by comparing expansion in peptide wells with expansion in reference cultures. Positive clones required FDR<0.05 expansion versus reference and all other wells, odds ratio above 5, and frequency above 0.1% in two replicate wells. A clonotype was defined as cross-reactive if the clonotype was significantly expanded both in SARS-CoV-2 spike wells and in at least one common cold coronavirus spike condition. CDR3 similarity was assessed by Levenshtein distance using the stringdist R package, and unrooted trees were constructed with ape in R 3.6.1. TCRdb re-hosts the immuneACCESS table, in-frame sequences only. Its copies lack some clones; in the studies checked, an unresolved V gene accounts for under half of them, and the cause for the rest is not known. V and J calls plus clone size are reproduced from that table; the DNA served to infer D and trimming. The sample table records tens of thousands of clones; about four fifths of these occur just once. The ten largest clones take up more than 10% of the sample.

CDR3 length: 15 amino acids, cysteine to phenylalanine. Only the CDR3 part of the read is kept: 45 bases, read in frame from the first base. Germline trimming: 2 bases from V, 2 bases from J; junction bases outside gene matches: 5. Per the germline V gene, MNHEY is the CDR1 and SVGAGI is the CDR2. In the case of this clone: Its antigen specificity is not known. No per-base quality is available; no much larger clone lies one base away.

In the ViraFEST assay, PBMC were stimulated with viral peptide pools, and antigen-specific CD4+ T cell clonotypes were then identified by expansion using TCR sequencing. After more than 9 days of culture, CD4+ T cells were isolated with the EasySep CD4+ T cell isolation kit. None of the healthy vaccine recipients had a prior SARS-CoV-2 infection, which was confirmed by nucleocapsid antibody tests that came back negative both before and after vaccination. A few million PBMC per well were cultured with approximately 10 ug/ml peptides in IMDM containing 5% human AB serum, roughly 10 IU/ml IL-2 and gentamicin. On days 3 and 7, half of the culture medium was replaced with fresh IL-2-containing medium. Unless noted otherwise, every peptide stimulation condition was grown in triplicate wells. PBMC were separated from whole blood using Ficoll-Paque Plus gradient centrifugation and were then either cryopreserved at -140C or used fresh. The spike proteins of SARS-CoV-2 and of the common cold coronaviruses HCoV-NL63, HCoV-OC43 and HCoV-229E were spanned by overlapping peptide pools. The QIAamp micro DNA kit was used to extract genomic DNA from the cultured CD4+ T cells.

This clonotype was obtained from a human donor who received a COVID-19 vaccine. Sample: CD4+ T cells from PBMCs cultured with SARS-CoV-2 spike peptides, taken before COVID-19 vaccination. The cell subset or site tag for this specimen amounts to: SARS-CoV-2 spike overlapping peptide pool stimulation. The sequence links TRBV6-5 to TRBJ2-5, with 7 bases in between that match TRBD2. The CDR3 region has the sequence CASSYLSSGQETQYF. The DNA sequence is given as TGTGCCAGCAGTTACCTGTCTAGCGGACAAGAGACCCAGTACTTC.